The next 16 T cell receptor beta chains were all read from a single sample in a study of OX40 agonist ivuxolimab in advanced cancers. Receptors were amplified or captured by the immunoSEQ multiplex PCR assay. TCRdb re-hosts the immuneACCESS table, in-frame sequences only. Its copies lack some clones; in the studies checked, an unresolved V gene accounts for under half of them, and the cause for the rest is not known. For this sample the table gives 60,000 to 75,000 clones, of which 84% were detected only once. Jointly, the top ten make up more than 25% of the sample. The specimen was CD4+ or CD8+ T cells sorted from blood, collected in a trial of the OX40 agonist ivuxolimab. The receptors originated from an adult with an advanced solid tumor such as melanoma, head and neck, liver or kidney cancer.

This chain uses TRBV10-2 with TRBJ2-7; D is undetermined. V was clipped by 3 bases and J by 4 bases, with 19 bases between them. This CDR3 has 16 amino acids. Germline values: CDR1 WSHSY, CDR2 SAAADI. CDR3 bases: TGCGCCAGCAGTGATTCGCCCACGTTGTCGTCATACGAGCAGTACTTC. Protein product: CASSDSPTLSSYEQYF.

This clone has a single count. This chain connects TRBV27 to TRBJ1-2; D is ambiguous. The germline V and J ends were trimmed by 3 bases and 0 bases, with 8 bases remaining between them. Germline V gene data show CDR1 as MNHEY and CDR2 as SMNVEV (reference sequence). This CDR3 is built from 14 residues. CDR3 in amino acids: CASSFRAANYGYTF. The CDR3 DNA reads TGTGCCAGCAGTTTTAGAGCCGCTAACTATGGCTACACCTTC.

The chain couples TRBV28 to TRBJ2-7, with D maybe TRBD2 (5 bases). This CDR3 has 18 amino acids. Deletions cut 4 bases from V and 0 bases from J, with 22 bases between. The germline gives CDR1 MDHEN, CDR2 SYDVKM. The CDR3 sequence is CASSSRISNRRSSYEQYF. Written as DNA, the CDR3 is TGTGCCAGCAGTTCAAGGATAAGCAATCGGAGGAGCTCCTACGAGCAGTACTTC.

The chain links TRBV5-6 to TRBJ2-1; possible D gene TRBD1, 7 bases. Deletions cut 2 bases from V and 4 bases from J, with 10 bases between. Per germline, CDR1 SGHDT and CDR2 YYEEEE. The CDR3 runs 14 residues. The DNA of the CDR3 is TGTGCCAGCAGCTTCCAGGGGGGATACAATGAGCAGTTCTTC. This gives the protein CASSFQGGYNEQFF.

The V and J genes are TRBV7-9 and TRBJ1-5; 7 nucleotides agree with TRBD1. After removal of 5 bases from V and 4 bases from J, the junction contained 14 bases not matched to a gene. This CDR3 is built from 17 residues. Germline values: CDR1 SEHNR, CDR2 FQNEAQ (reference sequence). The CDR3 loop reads CASSLNRGHGGNQPQHF. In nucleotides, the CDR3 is TGTGCCAGCAGCCTTAACAGGGGCCATGGCGGGAATCAGCCCCAGCATTTT.

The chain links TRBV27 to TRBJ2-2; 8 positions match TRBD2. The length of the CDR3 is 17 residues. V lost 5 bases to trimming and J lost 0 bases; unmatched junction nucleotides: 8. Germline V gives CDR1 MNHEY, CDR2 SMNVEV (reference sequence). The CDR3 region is CASSALAGTANTGELFF. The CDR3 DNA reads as TGTGCCAGCAGTGCGTTAGCGGGAACCGCGAACACCGGGGAGCTGTTTTTT.

The CDR3 DNA reads TGTGCTAGTGGCCCAACAGGGTTTCAACACAATGAGCAGTTCTTC. Translation gives CASGPTGFQHNEQFF. This chain joins TRBV12-5 and TRBJ2-1; a possible D gene is TRBD1 (6 bases). The CDR3 is 15 amino acids. Germline V CDR1 and CDR2: LGHNT, FRNRAP. Trimming pared 6 bases from V and 5 bases from J, leaving 17 bases between.

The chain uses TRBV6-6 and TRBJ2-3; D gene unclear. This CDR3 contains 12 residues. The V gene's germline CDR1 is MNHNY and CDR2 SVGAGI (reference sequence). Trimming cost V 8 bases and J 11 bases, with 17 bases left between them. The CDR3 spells CASRNDVLRQYF. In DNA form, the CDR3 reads TGTGCCAGCCGTAACGACGTCTTACGGCAGTATTTT.

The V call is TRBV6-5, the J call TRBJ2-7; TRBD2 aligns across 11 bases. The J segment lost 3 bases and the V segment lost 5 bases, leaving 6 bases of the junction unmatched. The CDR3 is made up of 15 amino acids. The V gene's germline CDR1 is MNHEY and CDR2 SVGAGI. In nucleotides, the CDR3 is TGTGCCAGCAGTACTATACTAGCGGGGGACTACGAGCAGTACTTC. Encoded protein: CASSTILAGDYEQYF.

CDR3 sequence reads: CASSITGAQETQYF. CDR3 in DNA: TGTGCCAGCAGTATTACAGGGGCCCAAGAGACCCAGTACTTC. The gene calls are TRBV6-6 and TRBJ2-5; 7 bases line up with TRBD1. CDR1 and CDR2 from the germline V gene are MNHNY and SVGAGI (reference sequence). The CDR3 is made up of 14 amino acids. The J segment lost 1 base and the V segment lost 5 bases, leaving 4 bases of the junction unmatched.

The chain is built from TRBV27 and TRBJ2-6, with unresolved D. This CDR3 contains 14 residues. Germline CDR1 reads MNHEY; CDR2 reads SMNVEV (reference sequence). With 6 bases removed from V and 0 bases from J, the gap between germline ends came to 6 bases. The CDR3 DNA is TGTGCCAGCAGCACCCCCTCTGGGGCCAACGTCCTGACTTTC. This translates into CASSTPSGANVLTF.

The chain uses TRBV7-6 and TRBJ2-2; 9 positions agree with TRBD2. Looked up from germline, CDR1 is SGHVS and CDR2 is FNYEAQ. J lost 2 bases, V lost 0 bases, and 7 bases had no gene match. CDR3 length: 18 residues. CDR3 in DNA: TGTGCCAGCAGCTTAGCTCTTTCGCTAGCGGGAAACACCGGGGAGCTGTTTTTT. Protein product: CASSLALSLAGNTGELFF.

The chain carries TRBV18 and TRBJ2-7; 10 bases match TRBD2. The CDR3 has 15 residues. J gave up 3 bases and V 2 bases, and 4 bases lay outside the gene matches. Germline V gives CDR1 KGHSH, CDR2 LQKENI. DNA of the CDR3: TGTGCCAGCTCACCAAGGCTAGCGGGGGACTACGAGCAGTACTTC. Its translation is CASSPRLAGDYEQYF.

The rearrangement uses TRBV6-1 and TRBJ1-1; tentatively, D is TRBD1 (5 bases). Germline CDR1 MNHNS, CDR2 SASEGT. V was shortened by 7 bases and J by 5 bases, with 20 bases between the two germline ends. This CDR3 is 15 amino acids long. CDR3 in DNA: TGTGCCAGCACCCCCCGGGGGGAATCGGGAACTGAAGCTTTCTTT. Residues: CASTPRGESGTEAFF.

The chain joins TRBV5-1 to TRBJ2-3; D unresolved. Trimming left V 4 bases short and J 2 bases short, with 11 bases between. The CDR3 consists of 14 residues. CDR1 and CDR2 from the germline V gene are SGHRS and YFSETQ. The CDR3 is CASSPTAPTDTQYF. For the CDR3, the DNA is TGCGCCAGCAGCCCTACAGCCCCCACAGATACGCAGTATTTT.

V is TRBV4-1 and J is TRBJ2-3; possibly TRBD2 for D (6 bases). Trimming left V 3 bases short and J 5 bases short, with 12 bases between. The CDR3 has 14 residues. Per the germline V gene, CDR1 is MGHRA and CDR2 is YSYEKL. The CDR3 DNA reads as TGCGCCAGCAGCCAGGGACTTTCGGGAGATACGCAGTATTTT. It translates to CASSQGLSGDTQYF.